This T cell receptor beta chain was sequenced in a study of shared T cell receptors in the human thymus. The repertoire was sequenced with immunoSEQ multiplex PCR; TCRdb's copy has only in-frame clones and lacks some. The repertoire consists of about 380,000 clones, with over 90% occurring once and the leading ten covering around 0.018%. The CDR3 totals 15 residues. V shed 10 bases, J shed 5 bases, and the junction held 11 bases outside the gene matches. Germline loops: CDR1 SNHLY, CDR2 FYNNEI. This rearrangement joins TRBV2 to TRBJ2-2; 9 positions match TRBD2. Sequencing input: thymocytes. This clonotype was sampled from a human donor. CDR3 amino acids: CATFTGLATTGELFF. DNA for the CDR3: TGTGCCACCTTTACCGGACTAGCGACAACCGGGGAGCTGTTTTTT.